This T cell receptor (beta chain) stems from a study of blood T cell repertoires in COVID-19. V was trimmed by 0 bases and J by 6 bases, leaving 9 bases between them. The CDR3 loop spans 13 amino acids. CDR1 SGHNT and CDR2 YYREEE come from the germline V gene (reference sequence). Data came from immunoSEQ multiplex PCR; TCRdb stores just in-frame clones and leaves some out. The sample holds approximately 220,000 clones, 70% to 90% seen once. The table lists this clone with a count of one. The chain is built from TRBV5-4 and TRBJ1-1; D is perhaps TRBD1 (5 bases). The clonotype originates from a woman in her fifties or sixties with acute or convalescent COVID-19. What was sequenced was peripheral blood. CDR3 sequence (DNA): TGTGCCAGCAGCTTGGCCGGGGGGGCTGAAGCTTTCTTT. Amino acids: CASSLAGGAEAFF. The full variable domain, rest sourced from reference TRBV5-4 and TRBJ1-1, is ETGVTQSPTHLIKTRGQQVTLRCSSQSGHNTVSWYQQALGQGPQFIFQYYREEENGRGNFPPRFSGLQFPNYSSELNVNALELDDSALYLCASSLAGGAEAFFGQGTRLTVV.